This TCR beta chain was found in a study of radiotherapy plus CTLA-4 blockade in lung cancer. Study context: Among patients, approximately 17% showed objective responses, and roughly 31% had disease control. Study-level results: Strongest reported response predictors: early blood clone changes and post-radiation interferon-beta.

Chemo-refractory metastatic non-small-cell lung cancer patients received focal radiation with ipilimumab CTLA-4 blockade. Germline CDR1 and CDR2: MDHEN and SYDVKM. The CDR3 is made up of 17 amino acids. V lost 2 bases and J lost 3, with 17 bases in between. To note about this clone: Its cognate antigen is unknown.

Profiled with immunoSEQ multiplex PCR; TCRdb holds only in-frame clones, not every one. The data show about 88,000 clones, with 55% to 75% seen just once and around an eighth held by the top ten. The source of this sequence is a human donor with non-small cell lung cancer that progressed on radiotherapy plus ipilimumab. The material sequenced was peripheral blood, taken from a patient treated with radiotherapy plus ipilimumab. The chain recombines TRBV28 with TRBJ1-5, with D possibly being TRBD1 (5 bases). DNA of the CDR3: TGTGCCAGCAGTTTAATTGGTCAGGGAGCCTTCAATCAGCCCCAGCATTTT. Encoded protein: CASSLIGQGAFNQPQHF.